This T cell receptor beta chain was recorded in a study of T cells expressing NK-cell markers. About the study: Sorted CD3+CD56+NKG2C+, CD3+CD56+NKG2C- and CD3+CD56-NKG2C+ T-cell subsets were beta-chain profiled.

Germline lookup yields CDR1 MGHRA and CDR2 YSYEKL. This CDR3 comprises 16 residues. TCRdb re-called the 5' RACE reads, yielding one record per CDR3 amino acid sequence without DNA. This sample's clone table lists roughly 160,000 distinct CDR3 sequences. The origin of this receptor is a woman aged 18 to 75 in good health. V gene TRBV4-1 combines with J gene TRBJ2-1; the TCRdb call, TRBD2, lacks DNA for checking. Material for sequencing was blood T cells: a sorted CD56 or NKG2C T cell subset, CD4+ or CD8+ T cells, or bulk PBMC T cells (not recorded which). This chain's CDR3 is CASSQVTSGVYNEQFF.